These 16 T cell receptor beta chains originate from one sample sequenced in a study of early T cells in non-severe SARS-CoV-2 infection. MiXCR was run by TCRdb on the 5' RACE reads, yielding one entry per CDR3 protein. Among roughly 34,000 distinct CDR3 sequences listed, around 4.6% were seen once. Specimen: whole blood. The receptors stem from an adult who was a healthcare worker with PCR-confirmed SARS-CoV-2 infection or an uninfected control (not recorded which).

In its sample, this clonotype was seen a few times. The gene calls are TRBV28 and TRBJ1-2; TRBD1 might be the D (5 bases). Trimming took off 4 bases at V and 7 bases at J, with 22 bases between the two ends. Germline-derived CDR1 and CDR2 are MDHEN and SYDVKM. The CDR3 extends over 16 amino acids. CDR3 loop: CASSSPPDKGYGGYTF. For the CDR3, the DNA is TGTGCCAGCAGTTCCCCTCCGGACAAGGGATATGGTGGCTACACCTTC.

In this sample, this clonotype turned up many times. The chain employs TRBV12-2 and TRBJ1-1; the DNA was not used to check the table's D call, TRBD1. TRBV12-2 is marked as a pseudogene. This CDR3 contains 14 residues. Here the CDR3 reads CASRFKAGGNEAFF. In nucleotides, the CDR3 is TGTGCAAGTCGCTTTAAGGCAGGGGGCAATGAAGCTTTCTTT.

This clonotype was detected a few times. This chain links TRBV5-3 with TRBJ1-2, with 7 bases lining up with TRBD1. TRBV5-3 is assigned to the ORF class and has an uncertain function. Losses at the gene ends were 5 bases for V and 8 bases for J; bases not matched to a gene: 12. This CDR3 contains 14 residues. CDR3 in DNA: TGTGCCAGAAGTCTACAGGGGCGATCGGAAGGCTACACCTTC. It specifies CARSLQGRSEGYTF.

This clonotype showed up many times. This chain links TRBV7-6 with TRBJ2-1; no reliable D call. Trimming shortened V by 4 bases and J by 0 bases, and 10 bases separated the two germline ends. Germline-derived CDR1 and CDR2 are SGHVS and FNYEAQ. The CDR3 sequence is 15 residues long. Here the CDR3 DNA reads TGTGCCAGCAGCTCCCGGGCCAGCTCCTACAATGAGCAGTTCTTC. Protein sequence: CASSSRASSYNEQFF.

This chain joins TRBV6-1 and TRBJ2-7; the match to TRBD2 covers 10 bases. This CDR3 is 15 amino acids long. The J segment lost 9 bases and the V segment lost 3 bases, leaving 11 bases of the junction unmatched. Germline V lookup: CDR1 MNHNS, CDR2 SASEGT. CDR3 amino acids: CASSDYGLAGEWQYF. The CDR3 DNA reads TGTGCCAGCAGTGATTATGGGCTAGCGGGGGAATGGCAGTACTTC.

This clonotype was counted ten times or more. The V and J genes are TRBV4-1 and TRBJ1-6; D call uncertain. Germline CDR1 MGHRA, CDR2 YSYEKL. Deletions cut 0 bases from V and 7 bases from J, with 4 bases between. This CDR3 has 13 residues. The CDR3 reads CASSQERNSPLHF. In DNA, the CDR3 is TGCGCCAGCAGCCAAGAACGGAATTCACCCCTCCACTTT.

This clonotype came up many times. V gene TRBV7-9 combines with J gene TRBJ2-5; 10 nucleotides agree with TRBD1. CDR1 is SEHNR, CDR2 FQNEAQ, per germline (reference sequence). V lost 4 bases and J lost 6; bases outside the gene matches: 8. The CDR3 runs to 15 residues. CDR3 in amino acids: CASSSGRQGAQTQYF. DNA for the CDR3: TGTGCCAGCAGCTCAGGCCGACAGGGGGCGCAGACCCAGTACTTC.

This clonotype was found many times. The rearrangement links TRBV20-1 to TRBJ1-2, with unresolved D. The V gene lost 4 bases and the J gene lost 0 bases, with 9 bases spanning the gap. The CDR3 has 13 residues. Germline CDR1 is DFQATT and CDR2 is SNEGSKA (reference sequence). The DNA of the CDR3 is TGCAGTGCTATTCCAGGACCTAACTATGGCTACACCTTC. This encodes CSAIPGPNYGYTF.

This clonotype showed up many times. The chain has TRBV7-6 and TRBJ2-3, with 8 bases matching TRBD1. Germline V CDR1 and CDR2: SGHVS, FNYEAQ. This CDR3 is built from 15 residues. J gave up 0 bases and V 5 bases, and 4 bases lay outside the gene matches. This chain's CDR3 is CASSTQGASTDTQYF. DNA for the CDR3: TGTGCCAGCAGCACCCAGGGGGCTAGCACAGATACGCAGTATTTT.

The table lists this clonotype with many counts. This chain uses TRBV6-6 with TRBJ1-3; TRBD1 might be the D (6 bases). Germline V gives CDR1 MNHNY, CDR2 SVGAGI (reference sequence). The CDR3 extends over 14 amino acids. Trimming left V 5 bases short and J 1 base short, with 9 bases between. CDR3 DNA sequence: TGTGCCAGCAGTCGCAGGGGTTCTGGAAACACCATATATTTT. Translating it yields CASSRRGSGNTIYF.

This clonotype was observed a few times. V is TRBV4-1 and J is TRBJ2-7; D might be TRBD1 (5 bases). Trimming pared 0 bases from V and 5 bases from J, leaving 14 bases between. The germline gives CDR1 MGHRA, CDR2 YSYEKL. The CDR3 runs to 15 residues. Written as DNA, the CDR3 is TGCGCCAGCAGCCAAGAACCATGGGGCTACCACGAGCAGTACTTC. Translation: CASSQEPWGYHEQYF.

V usage is TRBV7-9 and J usage is TRBJ2-1, with 9 bases aligning to TRBD1. The trim removed 3 bases at V and 6 bases at J, leaving 9 bases unmatched. CDR1 is SEHNR, CDR2 FQNEAQ, per germline (reference sequence). CDR3 length: 16 amino acids. This chain's CDR3 is CASSFGDDRGSNEQFF. In DNA, the CDR3 is TGTGCCAGCAGCTTCGGTGACGACAGGGGGTCCAATGAGCAGTTCTTC.

The rearrangement links TRBV6-4 to TRBJ2-3; D is possibly TRBD1 (6 bases). The V gene's germline CDR1 is MRHNA and CDR2 SNTAGT. V was shortened by 2 bases and J by 10 bases, with 10 bases between the two germline ends. The CDR3 totals 12 residues. This CDR3 reads CASSDRAGAQYF. For the CDR3, the DNA is TGTGCCAGCAGTGACCGCGCAGGGGCGCAGTATTTT.

This clonotype was seen ten or more times. The chain joins TRBV7-6 to TRBJ2-6; D is possibly TRBD1 (6 bases). Between the trimmed V and J ends, which lost 4 bases and 0 bases, there was a span of 10 bases. CDR1 is SGHVS and CDR2 is FNYEAQ in the germline V gene. The CDR3 covers 16 residues. CDR3 nucleotide sequence: TGTGCCAGCAGCTGGAGACAGGTCTCTGGGGCCAACGTCCTGACTTTC. As protein: CASSWRQVSGANVLTF.

This clonotype is medium-sized by share. V and J are TRBV11-2 and TRBJ2-1, with TRBD2 identical over 12 bases. Trimming at V came to 1 base and at J to 5 bases, leaving 6 bases not matched to a gene. Germline-derived CDR1 and CDR2 are SGHAT and FQNNGV. The CDR3 spans 17 residues. As DNA, the CDR3 is TGTGCCAGCAGCTTAGTCGGACTAGCGGGGCCTAACAATGAGCAGTTCTTC. It translates to CASSLVGLAGPNNEQFF. The full variable domain, in which reference TRBV11-2 and TRBJ2-1 provide the parts outside the CDR3, is EAGVAQSPRYKIIEKRQSVAFWCNPISGHATLYWYQQILGQGPKLLIQFQNNGVVDDSQLPKDRFSAERLKGVDSTLKIQPAKLEDSAVYLCASSLVGLAGPNNEQFFGPGTRLTVL.

Ten or more counts support this clonotype. The chain is built from TRBV2 and TRBJ2-1, with unresolved D. Germline V gene sequence: CDR1 SNHLY, CDR2 FYNNEI. The V gene lost 6 bases and the J gene lost 5 bases, with 5 bases spanning the gap. The CDR3 runs 11 residues. CDR3 in DNA: TGTGCCAGCAGCGCCAACAATGAGCAGTTCTTC. Translated: CASSANNEQFF. Based on the CDR3 plus reference TRBV2 and TRBJ2-1, the full variable domain is EPEVTQTPSHQVTQMGQEVILRCVPISNHLYFYWYRQILGQKVEFLVSFYNNEISEKSEIFDDQFSVERPDGSNFTLKIRSTKLEDSAMYFCASSANNEQFFGPGTRLTVL.